This record concerns one TCR beta chain sequence. Its antigen is unknown. The sample comes from a study of OX40 agonist ivuxolimab in advanced cancers. In the study overall: Three patients had partial responses: one hepatocellular carcinoma, two cutaneous melanoma.

The data were produced by immunoSEQ multiplex PCR, yet TCRdb's version contains in-frame clones alone and is incomplete. The repertoire has about 100,000 clones, approximately 84% of them found once; the top ten carry around 5.5%. This CDR3 is 9 amino acids long. Looked up from germline, CDR1 is DFQATT and CDR2 is SNEGSKA (reference sequence). Study-wide results and limits: Expanded clones tended on average to be more numerous among CD8+ T cells than CD4+. It was also the case that some nonresponders had low normalized T-cell clonal expansion.

This sequence originates from an adult with an advanced solid tumor such as melanoma, head and neck, liver or kidney cancer. This material consisted of CD4+ or CD8+ T cells sorted from blood, taken in a trial of the OX40 agonist ivuxolimab. The V gene is TRBV20-1, the J gene TRBJ2-4; perhaps TRBD2 as D (5 bases). CDR3 sequence reads: CNNWRVQYF. CDR3 coding DNA: TGCAATAACTGGCGGGTTCAGTACTTC.